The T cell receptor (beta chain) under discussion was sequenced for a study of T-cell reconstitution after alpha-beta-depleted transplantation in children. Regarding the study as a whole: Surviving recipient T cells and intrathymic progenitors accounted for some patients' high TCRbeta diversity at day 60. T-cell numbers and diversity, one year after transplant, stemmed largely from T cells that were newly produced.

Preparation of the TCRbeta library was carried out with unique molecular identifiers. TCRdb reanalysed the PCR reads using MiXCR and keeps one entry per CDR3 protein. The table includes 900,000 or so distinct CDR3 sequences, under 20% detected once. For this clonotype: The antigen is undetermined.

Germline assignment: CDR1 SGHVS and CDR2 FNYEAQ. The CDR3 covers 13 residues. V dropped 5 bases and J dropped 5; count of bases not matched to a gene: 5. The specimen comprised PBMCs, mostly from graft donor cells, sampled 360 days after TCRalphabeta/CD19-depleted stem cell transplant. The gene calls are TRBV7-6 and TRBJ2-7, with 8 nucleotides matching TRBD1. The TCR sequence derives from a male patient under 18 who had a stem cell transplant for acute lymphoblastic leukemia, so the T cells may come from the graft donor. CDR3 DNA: TGTGCCAGCAGCGTAAACAGGGGGGACGAGCAGTACTTC. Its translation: CASSVNRGDEQYF.